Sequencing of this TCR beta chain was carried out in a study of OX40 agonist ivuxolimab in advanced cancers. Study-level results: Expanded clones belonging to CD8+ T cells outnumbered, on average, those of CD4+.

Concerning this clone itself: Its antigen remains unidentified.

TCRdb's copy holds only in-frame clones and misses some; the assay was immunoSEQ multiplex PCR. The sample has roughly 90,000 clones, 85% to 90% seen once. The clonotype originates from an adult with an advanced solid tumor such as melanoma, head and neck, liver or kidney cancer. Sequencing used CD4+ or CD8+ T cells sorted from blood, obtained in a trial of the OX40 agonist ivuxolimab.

Here the CDR3 DNA reads TGCGCCAGCGGATGGGGGGGATCCTACGAGCAGTACTTC. Its protein product is CASGWGGSYEQYF. The rearrangement uses TRBV5-1 and TRBJ2-7, with 7 nucleotides matching TRBD2. CDR1 SGHRS and CDR2 YFSETQ come from the germline V gene. The V and J ends lost 7 bases and 1 base, in that order; junction bases with no gene match: 5. The CDR3 sequence is 13 residues long. The full variable domain, completed using reference TRBV5-1 and TRBJ2-7, is KAGVTQTPRYLIKTRGQQVTLSCSPISGHRSVSWYQQTPGQGLQFLFEYFSETQRNKGNFPGRFSGRQFSNSRSEMNVSTLELGDSALYLCASGWGGSYEQYFGPGTRLTVT.